The clone carrying this T cell receptor (beta chain) was seen more than once but under ten times. The sample belongs to a study of T cells in Graves' hyperthyroidism and ophthalmopathy. V was cut by 5 bases and J by 0 bases, with 8 bases left in between. This CDR3 contains 13 residues. The germline V gene has CDR1 GTSNPN and CDR2 SVGIG (reference sequence). It was RNA transcripts that yielded the amplified TCR beta CDR3 regions. HTBI primers were used for first-round RT-PCR of the TCR CDR3. Using its own MiXCR run on the multiplex PCR reads, TCRdb lists one record per CDR3 protein. The sample lists almost 600,000 distinct CDR3 sequences; over 11% were seen once.

Sequenced: blood. The TCR was taken from a woman younger than 45 with Graves' hyperthyroidism that later progressed to Graves' ophthalmopathy. The chain employs TRBV30 and TRBJ1-5, with D possibly TRBD1 on 6 matching bases. CDR3 DNA sequence: TGTGCCTGGCGACAGGATAGCAATCAGCCCCAGCATTTT. It encodes CAWRQDSNQPQHF.